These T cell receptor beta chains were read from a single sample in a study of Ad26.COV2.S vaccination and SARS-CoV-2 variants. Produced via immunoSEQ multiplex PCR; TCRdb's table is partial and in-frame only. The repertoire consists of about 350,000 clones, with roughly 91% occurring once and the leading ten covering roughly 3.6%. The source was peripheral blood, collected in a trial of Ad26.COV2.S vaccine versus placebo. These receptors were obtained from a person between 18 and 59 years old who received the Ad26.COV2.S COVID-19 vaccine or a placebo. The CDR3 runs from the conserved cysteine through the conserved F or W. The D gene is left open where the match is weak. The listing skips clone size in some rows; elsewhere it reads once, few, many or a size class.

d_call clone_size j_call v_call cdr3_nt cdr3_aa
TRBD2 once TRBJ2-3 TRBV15 TGTGCCACCAGCAGCCGGACTAGTGGAGGCACAGATACGCAGTATTTT CATSSRTSGGTDTQYF
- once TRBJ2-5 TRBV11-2 TGTGCCAGCAGCTTAGTGCAGGGCACCCAAGAGACCCAGTACTTC CASSLVQGTQETQYF
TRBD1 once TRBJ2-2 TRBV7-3 TGTGCCAGCAGCTTAACAAAACAGGGGCCCTCCGGGGAGCTGTTTTTT CASSLTKQGPSGELFF
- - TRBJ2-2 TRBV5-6 TGTGCCAGCAGCTTGGGACGCGCCGGGGAGCTGTTTTTT CASSLGRAGELFF
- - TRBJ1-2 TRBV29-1 TGCAGCGTTGAAGATACACCAGGGGCTGGTTATGGCTACACCTTC CSVEDTPGAGYGYTF
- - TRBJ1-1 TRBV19 TGTGCCAGTAGTATGGGCAGGGTGAACACTGAAGCTTTCTTT CASSMGRVNTEAFF
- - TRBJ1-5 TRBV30 TGTGCCTGGGGGGGGACATACGGTCAGCCCCAGCATTTT CAWGGTYGQPQHF
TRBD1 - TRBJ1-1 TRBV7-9 TGTGCCAGCAGTTCGAAGACAGGGGACCCAATGAACACTGAAGCTTTCTTT CASSSKTGDPMNTEAFF
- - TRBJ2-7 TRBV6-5 TGTGCCAGCAGTTACGGGCAGTCCTACGAGCAGTACTTC CASSYGQSYEQYF
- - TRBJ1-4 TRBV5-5 TGTGCCAGCAGCGGCGGGGCCTTAAGGTTGGCAACTAATGAAAAACTGTTTTTT CASSGGALRLATNEKLFF
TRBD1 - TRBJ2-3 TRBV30 TGTGCCTTGACATCAGGGGGCTTAACAGATACGCAGTATTTT CALTSGGLTDTQYF
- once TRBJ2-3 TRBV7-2 TGTGCCAGCAGGACCCGAAAACAGGGAACTACAGATACGCAGTATTTT CASRTRKQGTTDTQYF
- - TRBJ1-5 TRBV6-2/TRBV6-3 TGTGCCAGCAGTTACAGAGGGGGTAGGTCAAGCAATCAGCCCCAGCATTTT CASSYRGGRSSNQPQHF
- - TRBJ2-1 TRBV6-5 TGTGCCAGCAGTTCGAGCTCCTACAATGAGCAGTTCTTC CASSSSSYNEQFF
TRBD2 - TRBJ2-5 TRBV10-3 TGTGCCATCAGTACCGGGACTAGCGGGGGAGAGACCCAGTACTTC CAISTGTSGGETQYF
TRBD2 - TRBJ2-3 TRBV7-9 TGTGCCAGCAGCACCCTAGCGGGGAAAGGCACAGATACGCAGTATTTT CASSTLAGKGTDTQYF
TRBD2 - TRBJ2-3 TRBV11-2 TGTGCCAGCAGCCTCCCCAGCGGGGGGGCCGTTGCAGATACGCAGTATTTT CASSLPSGGAVADTQYF
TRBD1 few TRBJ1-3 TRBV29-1 TGCAGCGCCACGCAGGGGGCTGGAAACACCATATATTTT CSATQGAGNTIYF
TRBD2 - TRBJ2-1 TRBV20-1 TGCAGTGCAAGCCCCACGGGGGGTTTCTTC CSASPTGGFF
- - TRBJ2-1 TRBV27 TGTGCCAGCAGTCCTGGGATACCGAGCTCCTACAATGAGCAGTTCTTC CASSPGIPSSYNEQFF
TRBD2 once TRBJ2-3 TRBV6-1 TGTGCCAGCAGTGAAGTGAGACTAGCGGTGTTGGGTACGCAGTATTTT CASSEVRLAVLGTQYF
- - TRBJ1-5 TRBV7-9 TGTGCCAGCAGCTTAGGGGTCTGGCCCCAGCATTTT CASSLGVWPQHF
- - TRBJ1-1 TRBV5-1 TGCGCCAGCAGCCCCTACCGGGACACCCTTCGGAACACTGAAGCTTTCTTT CASSPYRDTLRNTEAFF
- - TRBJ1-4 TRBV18 TGTGCCAGCTCACCACGGGGGGTTACAACTAATGAAAAACTGTTTTTT CASSPRGVTTNEKLFF
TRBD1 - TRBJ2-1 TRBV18 TGTGCCAGCTCACCAGTACAGGGGGTTTACAATGAGCAGTTCTTC CASSPVQGVYNEQFF
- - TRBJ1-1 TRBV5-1 TGCGCCAGCAGCTTGAAGTTGACCACTGAAGCTTTCTTT CASSLKLTTEAFF
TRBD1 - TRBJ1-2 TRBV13 TGTGCCAGCAGCTTAGGAAGGGACAGGGACCATGGCTACACCTTC CASSLGRDRDHGYTF
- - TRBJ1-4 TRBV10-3 TGTGCCATCAGCACTTCTAAAACAGGGAAGGTTGATGAAAAACTGTTTTTT CAISTSKTGKVDEKLFF
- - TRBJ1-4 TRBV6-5 TGTGCCAGCAGTTACTCGAGGGTTGGTAATGAAAAACTGTTTTTT CASSYSRVGNEKLFF
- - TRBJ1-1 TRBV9 TGTGCCAGCAGCGCCCTGGGGGGGCAGGGCACTGAAGCTTTCTTT CASSALGGQGTEAFF
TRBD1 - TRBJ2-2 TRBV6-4 TGTGCCAGCAGTGAATTTCCACCGGGACAGGGGTTGCTGTTTTTT CASSEFPPGQGLLFF
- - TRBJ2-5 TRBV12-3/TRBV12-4 TGTGCCAGCAGTCCCGGGAAGCAAGAGACCCAGTACTTC CASSPGKQETQYF